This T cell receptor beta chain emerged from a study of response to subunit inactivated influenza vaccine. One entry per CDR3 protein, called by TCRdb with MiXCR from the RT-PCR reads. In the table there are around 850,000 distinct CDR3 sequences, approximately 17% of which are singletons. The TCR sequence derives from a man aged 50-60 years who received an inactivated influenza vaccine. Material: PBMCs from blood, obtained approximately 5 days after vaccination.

The DNA of the CDR3 is TGTGCCAGCAAGGGCGAGGGCACGGGGACGCAGTATTTT. Translating it yields CASKGEGTGTQYF. The chain has TRBV12-3 or TRBV12-4 and TRBJ2-3; D is perhaps TRBD2 (5 bases). The CDR3 loop spans 13 amino acids. Trimming took 7 bases from V and 9 from J, leaving 17 bases between them.